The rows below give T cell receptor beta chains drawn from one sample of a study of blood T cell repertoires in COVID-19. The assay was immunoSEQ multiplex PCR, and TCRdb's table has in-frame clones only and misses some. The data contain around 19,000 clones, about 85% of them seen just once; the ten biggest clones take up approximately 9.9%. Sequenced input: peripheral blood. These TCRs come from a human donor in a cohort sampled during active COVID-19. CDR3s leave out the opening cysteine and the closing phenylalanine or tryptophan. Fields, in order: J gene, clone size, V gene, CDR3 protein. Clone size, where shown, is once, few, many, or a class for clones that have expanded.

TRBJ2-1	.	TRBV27	ASTKGGGEEGQF
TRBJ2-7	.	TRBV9	ASSVTGNSYEQY
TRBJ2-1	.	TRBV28	ASKGLGSYNEQF
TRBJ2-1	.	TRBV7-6	ASSLMGQGTDEQF
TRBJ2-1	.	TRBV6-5	ASSYGTGVQEQF
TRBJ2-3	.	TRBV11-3	ASSLTLAGGVDTQY
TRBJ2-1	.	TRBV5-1	ASRRDLPYNEQF
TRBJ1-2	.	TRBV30	AWSTDRANYGYT
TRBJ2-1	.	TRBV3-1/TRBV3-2	ASSQPGTSGYNEQF
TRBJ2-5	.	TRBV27	ASRLTGGQGETQY
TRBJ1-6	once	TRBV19	ASSHRVNADSPLH
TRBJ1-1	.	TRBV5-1	ASSRTGAPTEAF
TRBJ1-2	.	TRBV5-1	ASSLDTQAQVRGYT
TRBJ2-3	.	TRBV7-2	ASNRREEADTQY
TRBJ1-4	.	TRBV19	AKTAGQGPNEKLF
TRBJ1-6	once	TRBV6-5	ASSPGQAYNSPLH
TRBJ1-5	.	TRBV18	ASSRPNQPQH
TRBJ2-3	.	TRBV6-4	ASSEGSGSSTDTQY
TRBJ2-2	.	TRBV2	ASTGLAGANTGELF
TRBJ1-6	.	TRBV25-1	ASSDGLTTALH
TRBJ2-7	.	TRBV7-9	ASTFSGSAYEQY
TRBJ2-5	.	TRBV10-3	AISEGLADQETQY
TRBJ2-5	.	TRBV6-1	ASSELGLYVGGAQETQY
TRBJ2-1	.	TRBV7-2	ASSLAFGSYNEQF
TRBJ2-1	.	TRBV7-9	ASSSPSGRKGYNEQF
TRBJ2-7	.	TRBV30	AWSVLSQALYEQY
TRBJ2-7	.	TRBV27	ASSPGERSSYEQY
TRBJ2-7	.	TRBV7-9	ASSLRTGLSYEQY
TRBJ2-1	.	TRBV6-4	ASSDGTGGDEQF
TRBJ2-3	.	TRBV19	ASSIESWGRNTDTQY
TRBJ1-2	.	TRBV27	ASRRQGINYGYT
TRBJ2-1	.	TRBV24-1	ATSDPRLRENSNEQF
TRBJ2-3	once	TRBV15	ATSRDRLAREDTQY
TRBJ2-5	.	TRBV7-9	ASSPHPQGLETQY
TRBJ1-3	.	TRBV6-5	ASRRSGNTIY
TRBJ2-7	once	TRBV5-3	ARSLEHRVGPLYEQY
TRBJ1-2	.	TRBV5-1	ASSLVREYGYT
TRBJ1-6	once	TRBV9	ASSETGGFSTLH
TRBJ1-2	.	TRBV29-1	SVGPGQGEDGYT
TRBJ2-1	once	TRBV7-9	ASSLGAGGVVKQF
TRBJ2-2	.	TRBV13	ASRLISTGELF
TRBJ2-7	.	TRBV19	ASSPIAGAYEQY
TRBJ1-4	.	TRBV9	ASSVDVRATNEKLF
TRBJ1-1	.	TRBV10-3	AITPGQGWTEAF
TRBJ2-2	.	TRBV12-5	ASGLGLGRGTGELF
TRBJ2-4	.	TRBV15	ATSKDRGENIQY
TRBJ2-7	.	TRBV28	ASSSYPRQGRGYEQY
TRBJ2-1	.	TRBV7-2	ASSLAGRGSYNEQF
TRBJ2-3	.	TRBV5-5	ASSPLGQGRVTDTQY
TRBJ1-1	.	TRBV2	ASSTRGDGTEAF
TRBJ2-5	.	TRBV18	ASSPRQGPETQY
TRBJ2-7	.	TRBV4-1	ASSQDDGWGTGISYEQY
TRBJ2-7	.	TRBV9	ASSVGGGPYEQY